This T cell receptor (beta chain) was obtained from a study of blood T cell repertoires in COVID-19. In the study overall: Sample material is recorded as cDNA or gDNA derived from T cells, B-cell-depleted T cells, or PBMCs.

Original processing notes: Using reference gene primer amplification, nucleated cell counts were estimated. TCRdb's table, derived via immunoSEQ multiplex PCR, lists solely in-frame clones and lacks some. V and J calls and clone size are given by that table; D and trimming were obtained from the DNA. The sample has roughly 250,000 clones; around 89% are singletons. Germline lookup yields CDR1 LNHDA and CDR2 SQIVND (reference sequence). V dropped 1 base and J dropped 0 bases, with 7 bases sitting between them. The CDR3 runs to 16 residues. The sample was peripheral blood. The J gene is TRBJ1-6, the V gene TRBV19; D not certain. The clonotype was recovered from a man between 25 and 39 years old with acute or convalescent COVID-19. CDR3 in DNA: TGTGCCAGTAGTATAGGCCGGGGCTCCTATAATTCACCCCTCCACTTT. Protein: CASSIGRGSYNSPLHF.